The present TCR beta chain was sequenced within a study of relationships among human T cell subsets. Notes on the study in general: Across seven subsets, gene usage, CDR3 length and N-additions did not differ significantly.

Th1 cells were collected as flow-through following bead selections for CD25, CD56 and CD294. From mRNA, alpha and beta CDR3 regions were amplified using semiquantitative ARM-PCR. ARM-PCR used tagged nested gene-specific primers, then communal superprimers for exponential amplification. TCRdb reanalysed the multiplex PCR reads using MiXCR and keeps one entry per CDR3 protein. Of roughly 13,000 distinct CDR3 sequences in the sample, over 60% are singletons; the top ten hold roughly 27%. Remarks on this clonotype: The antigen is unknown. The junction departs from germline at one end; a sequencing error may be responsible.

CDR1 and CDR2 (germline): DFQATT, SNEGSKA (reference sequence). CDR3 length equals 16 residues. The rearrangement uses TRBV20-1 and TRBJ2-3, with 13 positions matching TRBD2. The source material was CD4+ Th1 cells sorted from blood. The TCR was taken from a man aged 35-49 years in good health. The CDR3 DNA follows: TGCAGTGCTAGCCCGACTAGCGGGGGGAGGACAGATGCGCAGTATTTT. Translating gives CSASPTSGGRTDAQYF.